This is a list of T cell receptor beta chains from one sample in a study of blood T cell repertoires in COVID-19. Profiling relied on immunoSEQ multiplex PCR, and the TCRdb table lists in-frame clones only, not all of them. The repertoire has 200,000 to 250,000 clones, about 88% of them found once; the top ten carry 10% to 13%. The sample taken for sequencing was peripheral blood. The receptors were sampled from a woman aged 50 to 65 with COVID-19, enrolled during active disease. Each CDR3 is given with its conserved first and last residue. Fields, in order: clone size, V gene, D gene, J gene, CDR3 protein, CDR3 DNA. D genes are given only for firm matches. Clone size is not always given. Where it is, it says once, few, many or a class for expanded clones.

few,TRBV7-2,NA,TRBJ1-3,CASSSPYRKSSGNTIYF,TGTGCCAGCAGCTCACCTTACAGGAAAAGCTCTGGAAACACCATATATTTT
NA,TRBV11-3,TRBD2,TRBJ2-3,CASSPGGAVADTQYF,TGTGCCAGCAGCCCGGGGGGGGCTGTCGCAGATACGCAGTATTTT
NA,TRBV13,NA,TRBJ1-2,CASSLSGIRHGGYTF,TGTGCCAGCAGCCTAAGCGGGATTCGGCATGGGGGCTACACCTTC
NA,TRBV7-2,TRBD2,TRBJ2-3,CASSPIGGVPVSTDTQYF,TGTGCCAGCAGCCCCATTGGGGGGGTTCCGGTTAGCACAGATACGCAGTATTTT
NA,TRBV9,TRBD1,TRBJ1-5,CASSPGGQGGRQPQHF,TGTGCCAGCAGCCCAGGGGGACAGGGGGGAAGACAGCCCCAGCATTTT
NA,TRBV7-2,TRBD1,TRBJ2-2,CASSLRGLNTGELFF,TGTGCCAGCAGCTTAAGGGGGCTGAACACCGGGGAGCTGTTTTTT
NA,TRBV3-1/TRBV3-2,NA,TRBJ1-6,CASSQVQGNSPLHF,TGTGCCAGCAGCCAGGTGCAGGGAAATTCACCCCTCCACTTT
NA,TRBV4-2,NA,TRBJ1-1,CASSQGVGVVMNTEAFF,TGTGCCAGCAGCCAAGGGGTCGGGGTAGTTATGAACACTGAAGCTTTCTTT
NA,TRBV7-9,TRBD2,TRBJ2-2,CASSRTFGGTRGTGELFF,TGTGCCAGCAGCCGAACCTTCGGCGGGACTAGAGGCACCGGGGAGCTGTTTTTT
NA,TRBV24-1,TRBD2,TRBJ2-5,CATSDRTSGVGETQYF,TGTGCCACCAGTGACAGGACTAGCGGGGTCGGTGAGACCCAGTACTTC
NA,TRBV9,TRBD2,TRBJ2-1,CASSPLAGGKNEQFF,TGTGCCAGCAGCCCTCTAGCGGGGGGTAAGAATGAGCAGTTCTTC
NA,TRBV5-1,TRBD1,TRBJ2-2,CASRSGTVNTGELFF,TGCGCCAGCCGATCCGGGACAGTGAACACCGGGGAGCTGTTTTTT
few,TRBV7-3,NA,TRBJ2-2,CASSLKGVANTGELFF,TGTGCCAGCAGCTTAAAGGGGGTCGCGAACACCGGGGAGCTGTTTTTT
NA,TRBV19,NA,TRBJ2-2,CASSIGLRVPNTGELFF,TGTGCCAGTAGTATTGGGCTCAGGGTCCCGAACACCGGGGAGCTGTTTTTT
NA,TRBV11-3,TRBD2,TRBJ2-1,CASSLDIAGGHNEQFF,TGTGCCAGCAGCTTAGATATAGCGGGGGGACACAATGAGCAGTTCTTC
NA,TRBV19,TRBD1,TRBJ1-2,CASSMGNRGRGDYGYTF,TGTGCCAGTAGTATGGGAAACAGGGGTCGCGGGGACTATGGCTACACCTTC
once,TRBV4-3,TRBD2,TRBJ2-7,CASSLGTSGAPYEQYF,TGCGCCAGCAGCCTCGGGACTAGCGGGGCTCCCTACGAGCAGTACTTC
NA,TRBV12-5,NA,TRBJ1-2,CASGYPTGSRNYGYTF,TGTGCTAGTGGTTACCCCACAGGGAGTAGAAACTATGGCTACACCTTC
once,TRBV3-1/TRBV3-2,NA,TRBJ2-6,CASSQVFTVSGANVLTF,TGTGCCAGCAGCCAAGTTTTTACGGTCTCTGGGGCCAACGTCCTGACTTTC
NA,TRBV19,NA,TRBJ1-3,CASSITGPPGNTIYF,TGTGCCAGTAGTATAACAGGGCCCCCTGGAAACACCATATATTTT
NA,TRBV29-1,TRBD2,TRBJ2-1,CSVEGGGTNEQFF,TGCAGCGTTGAAGGGGGGGGTACCAATGAGCAGTTCTTC
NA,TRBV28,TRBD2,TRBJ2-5,CASSQGGLAGPRAQYF,TGTGCCAGCAGCCAGGGGGGACTAGCGGGGCCCCGGGCCCAGTACTTC
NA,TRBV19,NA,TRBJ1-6,CASSYPTRDSPLHF,TGTGCCAGTAGTTACCCAACGAGAGATTCACCCCTCCACTTT
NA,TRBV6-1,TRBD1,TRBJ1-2,CASSTGTEYGYTF,TGTGCCAGCAGTACTGGGACAGAGTATGGCTACACCTTC
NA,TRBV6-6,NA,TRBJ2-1,CASSVVNEQFF,TGTGCCAGCTCAGTCGTAAATGAGCAGTTCTTC
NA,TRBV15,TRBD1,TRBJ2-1,CATSRDRQGRNEQFF,TGTGCCACCAGCAGAGATCGACAGGGGCGAAATGAGCAGTTCTTC
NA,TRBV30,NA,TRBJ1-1,CAWGERNTEAFF,TGTGCCTGGGGGGAGAGGAACACTGAAGCTTTCTTT
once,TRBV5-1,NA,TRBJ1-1,CASSHPRGTMNTEAFF,TGCGCCAGCAGCCACCCCAGGGGCACCATGAACACTGAAGCTTTCTTT
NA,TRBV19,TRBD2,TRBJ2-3,CASSISGGGAWGDTQYF,TGTGCCAGTAGTATCTCCGGCGGGGGGGCCTGGGGAGATACGCAGTATTTT
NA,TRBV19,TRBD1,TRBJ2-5,CASSRRDRAQETQYF,TGTGCCAGTAGCCGAAGAGACAGGGCACAAGAGACCCAGTACTTC
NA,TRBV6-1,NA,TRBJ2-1,CASSEQGSYNEQFF,TGTGCCAGCAGTGAACAGGGATCCTACAATGAGCAGTTCTTC
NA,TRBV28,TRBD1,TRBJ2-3,CASSLQGVRDTQYF,TGTGCCAGCAGTTTACAGGGGGTACGCGATACGCAGTATTTT
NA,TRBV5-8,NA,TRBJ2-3,CASSLEQSTDTQYF,TGTGCCAGCAGCTTGGAACAGAGCACAGATACGCAGTATTTT
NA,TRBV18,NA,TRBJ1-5,CASSRVNQPQHF,TGTGCCAGCTCCCGGGTCAATCAGCCCCAGCATTTT
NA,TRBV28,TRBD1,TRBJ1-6,CASSGSGTGDSYNSPLHF,TGTGCCAGCAGTGGGTCCGGGACAGGGGACTCCTATAATTCACCCCTCCACTTT
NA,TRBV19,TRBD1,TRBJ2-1,CASSMALAGTGFSGEQFF,TGTGCCAGTAGTATGGCCCTTGCCGGGACAGGGTTTAGTGGTGAGCAGTTCTTC
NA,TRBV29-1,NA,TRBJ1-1,CSVVVENTEAFF,TGCAGCGTTGTTGTAGAGAACACTGAAGCTTTCTTT
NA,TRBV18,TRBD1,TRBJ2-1,CASSPRQGDNEQFF,TGTGCCAGCTCACCCCGACAGGGGGACAATGAGCAGTTCTTC